This T cell receptor beta chain was obtained from a study of blood T cell repertoires in COVID-19. Across the study: Samples taken during acute and convalescent COVID-19 were collected in the United States, Italy and Spain. T cells, B-cell-depleted T cells, or PBMCs supplied cDNA or gDNA.

With V trimmed by 0 bases and J by 2 bases, 6 bases remained unmatched. CDR1 is GTSNPN, CDR2 SVGIG, per germline (reference sequence). CDR3 size: 15 residues. Original processing notes: For nucleated cells, counts were estimated from reference gene primer amplification. Assay: immunoSEQ multiplex PCR; the TCRdb copy retains only in-frame clones and omits some. That table gives V, J and clone size, and the DNA gave D and trimming. The table shows some 240,000 clones, with nearly 90% occurring only once. This TCR derives from a woman aged 35 to 49 who had recovered from COVID-19. The material sequenced was peripheral blood. This chain links TRBV30 with TRBJ2-5; 7 bases fit TRBD2. Here the CDR3 reads CAWSVGSSGQETQYF. CDR3 DNA sequence: TGTGCCTGGAGTGTAGGGTCTAGCGGACAAGAGACCCAGTACTTC.